The clone carrying this TCR beta chain was observed once. What it recognizes is unknown. This sample is drawn from a study of cytomegalovirus exposure and HLA in healthy donors. General study results and limits: Accounts indicate the classifier identified cytomegalovirus status with strong specificity and sensitivity. Many donors carried some public TCRs, although rarity characterized most TCR sequences.

Data came from immunoSEQ multiplex PCR; TCRdb stores just in-frame clones and leaves some out. The profile shows about 140,000 clones, about 91% of them singletons. This TCR came from a woman aged 18-35 years in good health and CMV-seropositive. Input material: PBMCs.

The CDR3 coding sequence is TGTGCCAGCAGACAGGGACAGAGCAATCAGCCCCAGCATTTT. It translates to CASRQGQSNQPQHF. The chain is built from TRBV7-2 and TRBJ1-5; 7 positions agree with TRBD1. Germline trimming cut 6 bases from V and 1 base from J; bases unmatched to any gene: 3. Germline V gene sequence: CDR1 SGHTA, CDR2 FQGNSA. The CDR3 contains 14 residues. Drawing the rest from reference TRBV7-2 and TRBJ1-5, the complete variable domain is GAGVSQSPSNKVTEKGKDVELRCDPISGHTALYWYRQSLGQGLEFLIYFQGNSAPDKSGLPSDRFSAERTGGSVSTLTIQRTQQEDSAVYLCASRQGQSNQPQHFGDGTRLSIL.